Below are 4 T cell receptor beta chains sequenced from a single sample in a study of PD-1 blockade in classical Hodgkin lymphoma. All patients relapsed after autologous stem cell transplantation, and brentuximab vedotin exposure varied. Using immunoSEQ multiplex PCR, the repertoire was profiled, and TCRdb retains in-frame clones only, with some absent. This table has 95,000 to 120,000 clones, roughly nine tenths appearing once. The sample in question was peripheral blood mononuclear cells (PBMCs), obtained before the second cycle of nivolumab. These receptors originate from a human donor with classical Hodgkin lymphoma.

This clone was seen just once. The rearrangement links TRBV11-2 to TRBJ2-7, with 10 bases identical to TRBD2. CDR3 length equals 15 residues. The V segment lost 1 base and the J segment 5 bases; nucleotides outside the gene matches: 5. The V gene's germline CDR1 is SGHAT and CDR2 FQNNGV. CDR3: CASSLVGTSADEQYF. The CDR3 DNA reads TGTGCCAGCAGCTTAGTCGGGACTAGCGCTGACGAGCAGTACTTC.

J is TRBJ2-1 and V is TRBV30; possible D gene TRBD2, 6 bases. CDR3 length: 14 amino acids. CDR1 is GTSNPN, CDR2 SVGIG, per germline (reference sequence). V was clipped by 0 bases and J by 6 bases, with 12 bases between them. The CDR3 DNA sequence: TGTGCCTGGAGTGTACTAGCTTCAACCAATGAGCAGTTCTTC. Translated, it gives CAWSVLASTNEQFF.

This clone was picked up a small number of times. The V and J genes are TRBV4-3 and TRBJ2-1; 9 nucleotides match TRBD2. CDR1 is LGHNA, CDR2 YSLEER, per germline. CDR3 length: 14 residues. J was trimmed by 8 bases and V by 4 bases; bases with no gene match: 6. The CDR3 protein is CASSRVAGVDEQFF. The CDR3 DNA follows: TGCGCCAGCAGCCGGGTAGCGGGAGTGGATGAGCAGTTCTTC.

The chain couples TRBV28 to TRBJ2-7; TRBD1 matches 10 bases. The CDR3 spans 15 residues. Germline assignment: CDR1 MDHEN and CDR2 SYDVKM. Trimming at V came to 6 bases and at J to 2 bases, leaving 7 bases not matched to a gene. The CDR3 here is CASRSSGTGAYEQYF. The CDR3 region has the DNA TGTGCCAGCAGATCTTCCGGGACAGGGGCCTACGAGCAGTACTTC.